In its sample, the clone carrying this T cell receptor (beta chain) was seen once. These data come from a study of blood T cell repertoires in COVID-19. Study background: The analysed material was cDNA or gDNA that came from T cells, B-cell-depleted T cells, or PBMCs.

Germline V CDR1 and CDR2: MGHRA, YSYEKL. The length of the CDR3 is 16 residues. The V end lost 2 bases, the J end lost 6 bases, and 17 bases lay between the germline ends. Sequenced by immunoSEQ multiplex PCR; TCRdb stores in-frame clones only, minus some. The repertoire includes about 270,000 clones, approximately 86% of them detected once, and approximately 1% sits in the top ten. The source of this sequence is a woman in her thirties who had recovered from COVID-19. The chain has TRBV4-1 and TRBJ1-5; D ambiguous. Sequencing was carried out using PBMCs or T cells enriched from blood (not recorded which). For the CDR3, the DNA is TGCGCCAGCAGCCAATCCCTCGGGGTGGGTTCTCAGCCCCAGCATTTT. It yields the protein CASSQSLGVGSQPQHF.